The 7 T cell receptor beta chains below all came from one sample that was sequenced in a study of blood T cell repertoires in COVID-19 (dated by TCRdb to the early 2020s). Library preparation was by the immunoSEQ multiplex PCR assay. TCRdb stores this immuneACCESS table with in-frame sequences only. Part of the clones is absent; in the studies checked, under half of the shortfall reflects unresolved V genes, and no reason is known for the rest. For this sample there are almost 95,000 clones; around 67% appear just once. The top ten hold around 24% of the sample. Sequencing was done on a sample of peripheral blood. These receptors all stem from an older woman in a cohort sampled during active or convalescent COVID-19.

A remark on this clone: One end of the junction varies from germline; a read error may be responsible. The chain is built from TRBV7-7 and TRBJ2-5; TRBD2 aligns across 7 bases. Per the germline V gene, CDR1 is SSHAT and CDR2 is FNYEAQ (reference sequence). The CDR3 has 15 residues. The CDR3 protein is CASSLGAGPWGTQYF. The CDR3 nucleotides are TGTGCTAGCAGCTTAGGAGCGGGGCCCTGGGGGACCCAGTACTTC.

V and J are TRBV2 and TRBJ1-6, with D possibly matching TRBD1 (5 bases). Trimming removed 6 bases at V and 8 bases at J, with 17 bases between. The CDR3 is 15 amino acids. Germline CDR1 is SNHLY and CDR2 is FYNNEI. The CDR3: CASRIIGGGDSPLHF. The DNA of the CDR3 is TGTGCCAGCAGAATCATAGGCGGGGGGGATTCACCCCTCCACTTT. Drawing the rest from reference TRBV2 and TRBJ1-6, the complete variable domain is EPEVTQTPSHQVTQMGQEVILRCVPISNHLYFYWYRQILGQKVEFLVSFYNNEISEKSEIFDDQFSVERPDGSNFTLKIRSTKLEDSAMYFCASRIIGGGDSPLHFGNGTRLTVT.

The chain is built from TRBV9 and TRBJ1-3, with D possibly TRBD1 on 6 matching bases. CDR3 size: 15 residues. V was cut by 2 bases and J by 1 base, with 10 bases left in between. Germline assignment: CDR1 SGDLS and CDR2 YYNGEE. The CDR3 sequence is CASSVRGTSGNTIYF. The DNA for the CDR3 is TGTGCCAGCAGCGTTCGAGGGACATCTGGAAACACCATATATTTT.

The chain carries TRBV30 and TRBJ1-1, with TRBD1 matching over 12 bases. V dropped 1 base and J dropped 4; count of bases not matched to a gene: 7. This CDR3 is built from 16 residues. Germline V gene sequence: CDR1 GTSNPN, CDR2 SVGIG (reference sequence). The CDR3 loop is CAWSGGQGAVGTEAFF. CDR3 sequence (DNA): TGTGCCTGGAGTGGGGGACAGGGGGCCGTGGGCACTGAAGCTTTCTTT.

This chain joins TRBV23-1 and TRBJ1-1; tentatively, D is TRBD1 (6 bases). TRBV23-1 is recorded as an ORF, its role being uncertain. This CDR3 comprises 11 residues. CDR3 protein: CAARGATEAFF. The CDR3 coding sequence is TGCGCAGCACGGGGGGCCACTGAAGCTTTCTTT.

The J gene is TRBJ1-2, the V gene TRBV27, with a tentative D call TRBD1 (5 bases). Deletions cut 0 bases from V and 4 bases from J, with 12 bases between. Germline V gives CDR1 MNHEY, CDR2 SMNVEV (reference sequence). The length of the CDR3 is 15 residues. Here the CDR3 DNA reads TGTGCCAGCAGTTTATCGGGCAGGGTGGGCTATGGCTACACCTTC. Protein product: CASSLSGRVGYGYTF.

The J gene is TRBJ2-4, the V gene TRBV27, with a tentative D call TRBD2 (6 bases). Trimming removed 2 bases from V and 9 bases from J, with 14 bases in between. Per the germline V gene, CDR1 is MNHEY and CDR2 is SMNVEV (reference sequence). This CDR3 is built from 14 residues. As DNA, the CDR3 is TGTGCCAGCAGTTTAGCGGGACTTATCTCCATTCAGTACTTC. It is translated as CASSLAGLISIQYF.